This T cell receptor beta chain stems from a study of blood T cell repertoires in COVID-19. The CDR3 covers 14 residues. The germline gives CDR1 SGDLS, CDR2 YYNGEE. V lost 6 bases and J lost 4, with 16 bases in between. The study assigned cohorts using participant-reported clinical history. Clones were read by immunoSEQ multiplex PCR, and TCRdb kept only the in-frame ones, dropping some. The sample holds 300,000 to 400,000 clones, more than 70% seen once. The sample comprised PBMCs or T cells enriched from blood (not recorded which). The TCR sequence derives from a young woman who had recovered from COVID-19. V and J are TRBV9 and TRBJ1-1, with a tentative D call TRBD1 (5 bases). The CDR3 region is CASIRYAGCTEAFF. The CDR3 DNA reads TGTGCCAGCATCCGGTATGCAGGGTGCACTGAAGCTTTCTTT.